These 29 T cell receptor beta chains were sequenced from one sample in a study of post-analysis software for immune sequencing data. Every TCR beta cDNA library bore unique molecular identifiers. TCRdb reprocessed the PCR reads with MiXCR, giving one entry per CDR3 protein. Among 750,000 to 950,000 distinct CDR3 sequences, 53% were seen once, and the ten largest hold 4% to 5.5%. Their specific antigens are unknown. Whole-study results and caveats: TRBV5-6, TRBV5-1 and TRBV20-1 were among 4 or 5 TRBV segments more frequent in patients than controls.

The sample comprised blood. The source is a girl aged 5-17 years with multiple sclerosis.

The CDR3 DNA is TGTGCCAGCAGTTACGGCTCAGGCAAACAGGTATTCTACGAGCAGTACTTC. Protein sequence: CASSYGSGKQVFYEQYF. This chain links TRBV6-5 with TRBJ2-7; tentative D call: TRBD1 (5 bases). Germline values: CDR1 MNHEY, CDR2 SVGAGI. The ends were cut back, 2 bases at V and 3 bases at J, with 20 bases in the middle. There are 17 residues in the CDR3.

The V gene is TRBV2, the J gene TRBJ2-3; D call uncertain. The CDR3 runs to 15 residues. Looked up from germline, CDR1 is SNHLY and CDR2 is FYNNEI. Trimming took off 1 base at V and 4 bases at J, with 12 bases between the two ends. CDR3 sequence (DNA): TGTGCCAGCAGTGAAGGTTTTGGGGAATCAGATACGCAGTATTTT. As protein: CASSEGFGESDTQYF.

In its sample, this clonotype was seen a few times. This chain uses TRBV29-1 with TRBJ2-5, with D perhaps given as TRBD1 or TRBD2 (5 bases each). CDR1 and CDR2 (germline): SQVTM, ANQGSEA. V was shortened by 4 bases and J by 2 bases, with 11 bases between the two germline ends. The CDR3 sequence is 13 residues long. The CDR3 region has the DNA TGCAGCGTTGGGTGGGACCAACAAGAGACCCAGTACTTC. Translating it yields CSVGWDQQETQYF.

The DNA of the CDR3 is TGTGCCAGCAGTCACGGACAGGGGGTTGTTCGCGAGCAGTACTTC. Protein: CASSHGQGVVREQYF. The chain carries TRBV28 and TRBJ2-4; 10 positions match TRBD1. TRBJ2-7 matches the DNA end more closely, so the J call is doubtful. CDR3 size: 15 residues. The germline CDR1 and CDR2 sequences are MDHEN and SYDVKM.

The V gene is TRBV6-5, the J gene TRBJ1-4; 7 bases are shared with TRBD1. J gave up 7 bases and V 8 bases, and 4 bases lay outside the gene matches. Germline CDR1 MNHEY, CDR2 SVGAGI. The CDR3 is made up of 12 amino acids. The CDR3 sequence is CASRNRGEKLFF. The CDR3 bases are TGTGCCAGCCGAAACAGGGGTGAAAAACTGTTTTTT.

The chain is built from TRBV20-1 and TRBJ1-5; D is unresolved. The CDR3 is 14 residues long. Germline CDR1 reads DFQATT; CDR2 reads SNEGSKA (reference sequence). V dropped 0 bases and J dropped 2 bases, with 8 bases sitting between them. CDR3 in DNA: TGCAGTGCTAGAGAAAGGCAGGGCAATCAGCCCCAGCATTTT. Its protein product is CSARERQGNQPQHF.

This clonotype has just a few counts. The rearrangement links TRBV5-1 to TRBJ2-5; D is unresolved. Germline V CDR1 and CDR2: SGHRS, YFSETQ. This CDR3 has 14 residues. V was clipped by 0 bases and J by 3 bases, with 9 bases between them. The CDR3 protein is CASSLAGRKETQYF. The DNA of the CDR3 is TGCGCCAGCAGCTTGGCCGGGCGTAAAGAGACCCAGTACTTC.

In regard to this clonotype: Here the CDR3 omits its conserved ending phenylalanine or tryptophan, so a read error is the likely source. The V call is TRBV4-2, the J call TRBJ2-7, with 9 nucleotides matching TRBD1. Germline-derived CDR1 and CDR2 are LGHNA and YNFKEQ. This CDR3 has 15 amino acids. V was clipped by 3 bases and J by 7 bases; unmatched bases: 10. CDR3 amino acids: CASSQGDRASFEQYC. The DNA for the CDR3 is TGTGCCAGCAGCCAGGGGGACAGGGCCTCTTTTGAGCAGTACTGC.

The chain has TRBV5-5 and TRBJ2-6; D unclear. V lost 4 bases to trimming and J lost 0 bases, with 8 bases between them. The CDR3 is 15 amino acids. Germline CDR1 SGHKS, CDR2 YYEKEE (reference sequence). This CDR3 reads CASSLHHSGANVLTF. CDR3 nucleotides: TGTGCCAGCAGCCTTCACCACTCTGGGGCCAACGTCCTGACTTTC. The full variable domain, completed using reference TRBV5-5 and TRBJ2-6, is DAGVTQSPTHLIKTRGQQVTLRCSPISGHKSVSWYQQVLGQGPQFIFQYYEKEERGRGNFPDRFSARQFPNYSSELNVNALLLGDSALYLCASSLHHSGANVLTFGAGSRLTVL.

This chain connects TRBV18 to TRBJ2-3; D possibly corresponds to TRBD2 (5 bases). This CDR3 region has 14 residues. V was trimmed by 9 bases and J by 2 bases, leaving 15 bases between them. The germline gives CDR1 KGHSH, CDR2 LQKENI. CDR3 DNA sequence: TGTGCCAGTAAACTTAGCGACTACACAGATACGCAGTATTTT. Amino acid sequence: CASKLSDYTDTQYF.

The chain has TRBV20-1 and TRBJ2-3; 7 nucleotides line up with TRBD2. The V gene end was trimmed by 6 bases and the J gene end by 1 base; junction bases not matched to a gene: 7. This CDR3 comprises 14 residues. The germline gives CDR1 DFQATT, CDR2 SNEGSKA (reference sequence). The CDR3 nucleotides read TGCAGTGCAGTGGGGGGGTCAGGCACAGATACGCAGTATTTT. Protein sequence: CSAVGGSGTDTQYF.

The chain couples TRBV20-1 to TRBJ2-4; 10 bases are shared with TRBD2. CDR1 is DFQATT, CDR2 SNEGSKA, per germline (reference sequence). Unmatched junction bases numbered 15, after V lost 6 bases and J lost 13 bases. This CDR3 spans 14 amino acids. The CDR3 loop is CSASSGRALREQYF. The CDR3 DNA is TGCAGTGCCTCGAGCGGGAGGGCCTTACGAGAGCAGTACTTC.

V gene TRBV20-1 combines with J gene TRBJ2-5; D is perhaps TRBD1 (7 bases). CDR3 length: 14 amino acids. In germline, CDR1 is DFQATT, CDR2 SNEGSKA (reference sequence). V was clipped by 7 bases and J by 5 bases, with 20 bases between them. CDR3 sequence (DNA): TGCAGTGTTTCAGGGGGAGGAGGCGAGGAGACCCAGTACTTC. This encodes CSVSGGGGEETQYF.

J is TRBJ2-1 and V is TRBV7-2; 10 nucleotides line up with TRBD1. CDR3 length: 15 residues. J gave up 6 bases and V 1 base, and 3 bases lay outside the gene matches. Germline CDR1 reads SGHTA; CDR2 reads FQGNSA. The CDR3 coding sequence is TGTGCCAGCAGCTTAGGCCGGGACAGGGGCAATGAGCAGTTCTTC. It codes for CASSLGRDRGNEQFF.

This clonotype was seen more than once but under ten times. CDR3 coding DNA: TGCAGTGCTAGAGCCGGGACAGGGGGGAACTATGGCTACACCTTC. Translated: CSARAGTGGNYGYTF. The genes are TRBV20-1 and TRBJ1-2; 11 bases agree with TRBD1. The CDR3 sequence is 15 residues long. Trimming at V came to 1 base and at J to 2 bases, leaving 3 bases not matched to a gene. CDR1 is DFQATT, CDR2 SNEGSKA, per germline (reference sequence).

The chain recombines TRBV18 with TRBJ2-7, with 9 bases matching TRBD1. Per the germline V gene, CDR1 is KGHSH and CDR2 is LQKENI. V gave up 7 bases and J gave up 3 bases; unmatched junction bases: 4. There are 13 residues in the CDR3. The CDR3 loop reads CASFRDRDYEQYF. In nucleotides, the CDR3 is TGTGCCAGCTTCCGGGACAGGGACTACGAGCAGTACTTC.

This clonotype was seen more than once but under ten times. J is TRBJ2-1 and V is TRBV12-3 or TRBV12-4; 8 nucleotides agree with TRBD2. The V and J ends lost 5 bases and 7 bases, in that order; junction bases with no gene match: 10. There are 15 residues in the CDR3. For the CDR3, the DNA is TGTGCCAGCAGTCCCGGGACTAGTGTAGTGAATGAGCAGTTCTTC. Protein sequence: CASSPGTSVVNEQFF.

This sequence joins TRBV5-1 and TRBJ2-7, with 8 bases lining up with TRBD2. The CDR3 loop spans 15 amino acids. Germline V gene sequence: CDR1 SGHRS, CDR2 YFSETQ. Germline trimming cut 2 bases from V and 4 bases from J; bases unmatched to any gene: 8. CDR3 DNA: TGCGCCAGCAGCTTTTCGCGGGAGGCCACTTACGAGCAGTACTTC. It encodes CASSFSREATYEQYF.

The CDR3 region has the DNA TGTGCCACCAGCAGAGGGGAGACAGCGAACACTGAAGCTTTCTTT. It yields the protein CATSRGETANTEAFF. V and J are TRBV15 and TRBJ1-1, with D tentatively TRBD1 (5 bases). CDR1 is LNHNV and CDR2 is YYDKDF in the germline V gene (reference sequence). CDR3 length: 15 residues. V was trimmed by 1 base and J by 1 base, leaving 10 bases between them.

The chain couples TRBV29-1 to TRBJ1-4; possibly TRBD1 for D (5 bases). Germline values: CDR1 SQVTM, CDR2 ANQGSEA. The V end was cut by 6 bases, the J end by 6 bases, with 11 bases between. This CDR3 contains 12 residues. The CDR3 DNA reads TGCAGCGTCCAGGGATTGGATGAAAAACTGTTTTTT. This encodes CSVQGLDEKLFF.

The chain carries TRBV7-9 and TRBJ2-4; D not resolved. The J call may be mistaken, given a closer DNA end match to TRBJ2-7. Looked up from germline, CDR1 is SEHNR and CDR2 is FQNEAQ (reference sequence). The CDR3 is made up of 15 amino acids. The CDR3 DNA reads TGTGCCAGCAGCTTTGGTCAGGCCTTGACCTACGAGCAGTACTTC. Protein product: CASSFGQALTYEQYF.

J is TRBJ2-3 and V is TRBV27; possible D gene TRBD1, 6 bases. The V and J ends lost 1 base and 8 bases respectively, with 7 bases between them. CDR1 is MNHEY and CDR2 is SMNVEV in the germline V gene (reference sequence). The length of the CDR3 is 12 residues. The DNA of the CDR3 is TGTGCCAGCAGTTTATTAGGGGGTACGCAGTATTTT. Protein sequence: CASSLLGGTQYF.

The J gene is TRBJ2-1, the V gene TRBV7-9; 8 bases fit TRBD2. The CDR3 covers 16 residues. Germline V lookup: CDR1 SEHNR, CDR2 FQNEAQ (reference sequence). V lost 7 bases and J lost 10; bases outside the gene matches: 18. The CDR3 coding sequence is TGTGCCAGCAACCTAGGCCCGGGACTAGGTAAGCGGGAGCAGTTCTTC. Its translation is CASNLGPGLGKREQFF.

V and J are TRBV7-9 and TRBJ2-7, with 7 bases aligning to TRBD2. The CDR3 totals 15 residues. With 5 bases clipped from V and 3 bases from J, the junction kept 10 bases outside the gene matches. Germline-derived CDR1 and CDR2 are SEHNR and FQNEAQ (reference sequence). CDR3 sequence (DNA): TGTGCCAGCAGCGTAACAGCGGGGCAGAGCTACGAGCAGTACTTC. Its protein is CASSVTAGQSYEQYF.

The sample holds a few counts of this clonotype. The CDR3 sequence: CSVLPGAEQFF. Written as DNA, the CDR3 is TGCAGCGTCCTCCCGGGAGCCGAGCAGTTCTTC. The rearrangement uses TRBV29-1 and TRBJ2-1, with D possibly matching TRBD2 (6 bases). CDR1 is SQVTM, CDR2 ANQGSEA, per germline. Between the trimmed V and J ends, which lost 6 bases and 10 bases, there was a span of 13 bases. CDR3 length: 11 amino acids.

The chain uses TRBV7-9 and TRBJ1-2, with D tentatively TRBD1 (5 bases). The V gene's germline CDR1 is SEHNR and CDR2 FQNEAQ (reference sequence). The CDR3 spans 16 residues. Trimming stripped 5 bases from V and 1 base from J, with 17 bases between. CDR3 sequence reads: CASSPTLGDLNYGYTF. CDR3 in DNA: TGTGCCAGCAGCCCCACCCTCGGGGACCTTAACTATGGCTACACCTTC.

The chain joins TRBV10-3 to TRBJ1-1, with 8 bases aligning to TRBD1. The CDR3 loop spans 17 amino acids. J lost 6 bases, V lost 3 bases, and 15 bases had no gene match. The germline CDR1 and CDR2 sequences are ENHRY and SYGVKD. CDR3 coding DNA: TGTGCCATCAGTGATGGCAGGGGGCAGGGGGTTTGGTCTGAAGCTTTCTTT. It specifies CAISDGRGQGVWSEAFF.

CDR3 coding DNA: TGTGCCAGCGATTCAGGGGATCAGCCCCAGCATTTT. Its protein product is CASDSGDQPQHF. The chain combines TRBV7-9 with TRBJ1-5, with D possibly being TRBD1 (6 bases). V was shortened by 8 bases and J by 5 bases, with 10 bases between the two germline ends. The CDR3 loop spans 12 amino acids. Per germline, CDR1 SEHNR and CDR2 FQNEAQ (reference sequence).

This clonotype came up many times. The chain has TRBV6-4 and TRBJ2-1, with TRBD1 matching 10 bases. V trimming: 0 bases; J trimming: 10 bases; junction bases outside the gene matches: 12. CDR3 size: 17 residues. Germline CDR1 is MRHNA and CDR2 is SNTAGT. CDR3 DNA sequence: TGTGCCAGCAGTGACTCTCCCGGGACAGGGGCCGCAGGGGAGCAGTTCTTC. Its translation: CASSDSPGTGAAGEQFF.